Following are 14 T cell receptor beta chains from one sample sequenced in a study of tumor-infiltrating lymphocytes in primary liver carcinoma. Production of TCR beta cDNA used roughly 500 ng total RNA together with a constant-region primer. TCR beta libraries came from three nested multiplex PCR rounds using slightly modified ARM-PCR. TRBV1-TRBV30 forward and Cbeta reverse primers drove the first two roughly 10-cycle rounds. TCRdb used MiXCR to reprocess the multiplex PCR reads, holding one entry per CDR3 protein. The sample lists 150,000 to 200,000 distinct CDR3 sequences, approximately 80% occurring once. DNA and RNA were both co-extracted from about 19-30 mg of bulk tissue that had not been sorted. Sample: tumor tissue from primary liver carcinoma. The receptors originated from a man aged 35-49 years with primary liver carcinoma and hepatitis B virus infection.

The sample holds one count of this clonotype. A junction boundary mismatches the germline segment, possibly from a read error. The chain recombines TRBV29-1 with TRBJ2-7, with no clear D. CDR1 and CDR2 from the germline V gene are SQVTM and ANQGSEA. CDR3 size: 12 residues. The CDR3 loop is CSAKFGTYEKDF. CDR3 nucleotide sequence: TGCAGCGCAAAATTTGGTACCTACGAGAAGGACTTC.

The chain recombines TRBV12-3 or TRBV12-4 with TRBJ2-1; D tentatively reads TRBD1 or TRBD2 (6 bases each). The CDR3 runs 17 residues. CDR3 sequence (DNA): TGTGTCAACGGGGACGGGGGCGGGTCTCTCTCCTACAATGAGCAGTTCTTC. It codes for CVNGDGGGSLSYNEQFF.

The sample holds one count of this clonotype. This chain joins TRBV29-1 and TRBJ1-2; TRBD1 might be the D (5 bases). V gave up 4 bases and J gave up 7 bases, with 22 bases separating them. CDR1 is SQVTM and CDR2 is ANQGSEA in the germline V gene. The CDR3 totals 15 residues. CDR3 in amino acids: CSVGQGWEMGFGYTF. CDR3 in DNA: TGCAGCGTTGGGCAGGGCTGGGAGATGGGCTTTGGCTACACCTTC. The full variable domain, with the rest looked up from reference TRBV29-1 and TRBJ1-2, is SAVISQKPSRDICQRGTSLTIQCQVDSQVTMMFWYRQQPGQSLTLIATANQGSEATYESGFVIDKFPISRPNLTFSTLTVSNMSPEDSSIYLCSVGQGWEMGFGYTFGSGTRLTVV.

V usage is TRBV12-3 or TRBV12-4 and J usage is TRBJ2-1; a weak D match, TRBD1 (6 bases). The V gene lost 7 bases and the J gene lost 4 bases, with 11 bases spanning the gap. The CDR3 is 13 amino acids. Here the CDR3 reads CASTPDRYNEQFF. The CDR3 DNA follows: TGTGCCAGCACTCCTGACAGGTACAATGAGCAGTTCTTC.

The genes are TRBV5-6 and TRBJ2-3; weak D call: TRBD2 (5 bases). Looked up from germline, CDR1 is SGHDT and CDR2 is YYEEEE. With 9 bases removed from V and 5 bases from J, the gap between germline ends came to 22 bases. CDR3 length: 15 residues. In nucleotides, the CDR3 is TGTGCCAACTGTTCGGAAGTCGACGGAGGAGATACGCAGTATTTT. It encodes CANCSEVDGGDTQYF.

The chain combines TRBV29-1 with TRBJ2-3; the match to TRBD2 covers 9 bases. This CDR3 region has 14 residues. The ends lost 8 bases at V and 8 bases at J; junction bases unmatched: 14. From germline, CDR1 is SQVTM and CDR2 ANQGSEA. CDR3 DNA sequence: TGCAGCCCTGAGGGTAGCGGGAGTGCTGTTACGCAGTATTTT. It codes for CSPEGSGSAVTQYF.

Note on this clonotype: An end of the junction differs from the germline gene, which may be a read error. V gene TRBV11-2 combines with J gene TRBJ2-6; 8 bases are shared with TRBD1. The CDR3 totals 21 residues. Germline CDR1 is SGHAT and CDR2 is FQNNGV. Here the CDR3 reads CASCMWGDRGISLSGTNVLTF. CDR3 coding DNA: TGTGCCAGCTGCATGTGGGGAGACAGGGGTATTTCCCTCTCTGGGACCAACGTCCTGACTTTC.

There are a few counts of this clonotype. At one boundary the junction diverges from the germline segment, which might be a read error. The chain employs TRBV11-3 and TRBJ1-5, with a possible D match to TRBD1 (5 bases). Germline CDR1 is SGHNT and CDR2 is YENEEA. This CDR3 is built from 15 residues. The CDR3 here is CASNLDLGVAQPRHF. CDR3 in DNA: TGTGCCAGTAACTTAGATCTGGGGGTGGCTCAGCCCCGGCATTTT.

V gene TRBV12-3 or TRBV12-4 combines with J gene TRBJ1-1, with D possibly TRBD1 on 5 matching bases. V lost 5 bases to trimming and J lost 0 bases, with 10 bases between them. The CDR3 totals 14 residues. The CDR3 DNA is TGTGCCAGCAGTATGGGGCTGTTGAACACTGAAGCTTTCTTT. Its protein product is CASSMGLLNTEAFF.

Of note for this clonotype: The junction departs from the called germline gene at one end, perhaps through a read error. The J gene is TRBJ2-5, the V gene TRBV29-1; possibly TRBD1 for D (6 bases). Germline loops: CDR1 SQVTM, CDR2 ANQGSEA. The length of the CDR3 is 15 residues. The CDR3, as DNA: TGCAGCGTTGAAGCGGACTGGGGGCGAGCAGAGATCCAGTGCTTC. Its protein product is CSVEADWGRAEIQCF.

As concerns this clonotype: The junction departs from germline at one end; a sequencing error may be responsible. J is TRBJ1-6 and V is TRBV4-1; D perhaps matches TRBD1 (6 bases). The V gene's germline CDR1 is MGHRA and CDR2 YSYEKL. The CDR3 spans 15 residues. The CDR3, as DNA: TGCCCCAGCAGCCAAGATAACACAGGGAATTCACCCCTCCACTTT. Amino acids: CPSSQDNTGNSPLHF.

The gene calls are TRBV29-1 and TRBJ1-1; a possible D gene is TRBD1 (5 bases). Germline lookup yields CDR1 SQVTM and CDR2 ANQGSEA. The CDR3 has 13 residues. CDR3: CSALGGWDTEAFF. DNA of the CDR3: TGCAGTGCCCTTGGGGGTTGGGACACTGAAGCTTTCTTT. The full variable domain, in which reference TRBV29-1 and TRBJ1-1 provide the parts outside the CDR3, is SAVISQKPSRDICQRGTSLTIQCQVDSQVTMMFWYRQQPGQSLTLIATANQGSEATYESGFVIDKFPISRPNLTFSTLTVSNMSPEDSSIYLCSALGGWDTEAFFGQGTRLTVV.

The chain is built from TRBV6-6 and TRBJ1-2; possibly TRBD1 for D (6 bases). Germline-derived CDR1 and CDR2 are MNHNY and SVGAGI (reference sequence). The CDR3 sequence is 14 residues long. The CDR3 nucleotides read TGTTCTGGCAGAAAACCGGACAGCTTCTATGGCTACACCTTC. It is translated as CSGRKPDSFYGYTF.

This clonotype has only a few counts. One junction end does not reproduce the germline sequence, and a read error may be involved. The chain employs TRBV11-1 and TRBJ2-7, with D possibly TRBD1 on 7 matching bases. CDR3 length: 13 residues. The germline gives CDR1 SGHAT, CDR2 FQDESV (reference sequence). CDR3 loop: CTSRGKRSYEHYF. The CDR3 DNA reads TGTACTAGCAGGGGGAAGCGATCCTACGAGCATTACTTC.